Listed here is a single TCR beta chain. The CDR3 sequence is 14 residues long. Germline assignment: CDR1 SNHLY and CDR2 FYNNEI. J gave up 9 bases and V 6 bases, and 8 bases lay outside the gene matches. The sample belongs to a study of cytomegalovirus exposure and HLA in healthy donors. Sequencing was performed with immunoSEQ multiplex PCR; in TCRdb, only in-frame clones are kept and a portion is missing. The sample has approximately 150,000 clones; roughly 86% are singletons. The sequence derives from a young man in good health and CMV-seropositive. The chain links TRBV2 to TRBJ2-5, with TRBD1 matching over 12 bases. Sequenced material: PBMCs. The CDR3 sequence: CASRGQGAPGAQYF. In nucleotides, the CDR3 is TGTGCCAGCAGGGGACAGGGGGCTCCGGGGGCCCAGTACTTC.